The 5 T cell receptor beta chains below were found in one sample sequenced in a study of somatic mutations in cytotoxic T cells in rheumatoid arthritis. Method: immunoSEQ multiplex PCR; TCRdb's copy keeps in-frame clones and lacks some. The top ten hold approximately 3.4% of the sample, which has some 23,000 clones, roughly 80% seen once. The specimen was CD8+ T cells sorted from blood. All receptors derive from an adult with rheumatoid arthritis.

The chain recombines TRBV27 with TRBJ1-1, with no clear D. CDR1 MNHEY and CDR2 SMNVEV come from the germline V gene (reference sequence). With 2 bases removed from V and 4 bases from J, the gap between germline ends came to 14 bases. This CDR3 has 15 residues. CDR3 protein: CASSLNPFAGTEAFF. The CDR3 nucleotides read TGTGCCAGCAGTTTAAATCCATTTGCTGGCACTGAAGCTTTCTTT.

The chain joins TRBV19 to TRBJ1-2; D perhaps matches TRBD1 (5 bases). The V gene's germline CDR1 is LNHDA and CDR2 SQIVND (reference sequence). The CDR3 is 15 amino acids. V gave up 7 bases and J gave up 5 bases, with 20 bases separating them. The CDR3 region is CASTFSSGGKYGYTF. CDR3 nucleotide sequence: TGTGCCAGTACTTTCTCTTCTGGGGGGAAATATGGCTACACCTTC.

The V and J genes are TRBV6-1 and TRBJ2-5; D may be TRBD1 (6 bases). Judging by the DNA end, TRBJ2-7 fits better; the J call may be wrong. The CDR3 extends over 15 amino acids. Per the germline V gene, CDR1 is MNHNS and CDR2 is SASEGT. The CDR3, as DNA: TGTGCCAGCAGTGAAGTGCGGACAGTCTACTACGAGCAGTACTTC. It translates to CASSEVRTVYYEQYF.

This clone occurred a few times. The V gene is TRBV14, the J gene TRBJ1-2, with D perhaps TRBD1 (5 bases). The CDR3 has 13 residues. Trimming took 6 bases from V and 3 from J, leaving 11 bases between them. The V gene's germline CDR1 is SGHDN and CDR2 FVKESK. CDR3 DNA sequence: TGTGCCAGCAGACCCGGGACGGACTATGGCTACACCTTC. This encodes CASRPGTDYGYTF.

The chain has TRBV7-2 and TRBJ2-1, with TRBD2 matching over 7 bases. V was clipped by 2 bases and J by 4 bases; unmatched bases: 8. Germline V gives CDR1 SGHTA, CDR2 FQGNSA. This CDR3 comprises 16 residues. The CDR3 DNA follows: TGTGCCAGCAGCTTACGGCTTTACGGGGGGTACAATGAGCAGTTCTTC. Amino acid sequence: CASSLRLYGGYNEQFF.